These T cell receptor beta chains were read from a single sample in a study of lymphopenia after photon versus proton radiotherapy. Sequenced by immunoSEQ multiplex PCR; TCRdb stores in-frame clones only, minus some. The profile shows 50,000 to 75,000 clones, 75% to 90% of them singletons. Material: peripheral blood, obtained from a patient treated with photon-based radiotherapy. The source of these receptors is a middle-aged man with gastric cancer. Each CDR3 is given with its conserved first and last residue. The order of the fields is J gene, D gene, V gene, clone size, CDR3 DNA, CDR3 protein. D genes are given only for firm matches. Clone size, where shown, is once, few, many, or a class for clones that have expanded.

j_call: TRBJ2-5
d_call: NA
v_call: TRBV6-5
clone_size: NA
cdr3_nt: TGTGCCAGCAGTCCGGGGGAGGCGGGGACCCAGTACTTC
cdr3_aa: CASSPGEAGTQYF

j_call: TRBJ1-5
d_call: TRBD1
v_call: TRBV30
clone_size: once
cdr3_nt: TGTGCCTGGAATACAGGGGTTAGCAATCAGCCCCAGCATTTT
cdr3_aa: CAWNTGVSNQPQHF

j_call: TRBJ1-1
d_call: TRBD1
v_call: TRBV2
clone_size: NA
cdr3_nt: TGTGCCAGCAGTGCAATACCAGGGGGAACTGAAGCTTTCTTT
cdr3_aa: CASSAIPGGTEAFF

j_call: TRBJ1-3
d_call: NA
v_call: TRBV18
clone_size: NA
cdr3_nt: TGTGCCAGCTCACCCCTCCCCCTGGGAAACACCATATATTTT
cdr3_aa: CASSPLPLGNTIYF

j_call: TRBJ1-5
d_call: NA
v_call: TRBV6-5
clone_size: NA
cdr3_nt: TGTGCCAGCAGCGGACAGCAGAATCAGCCCCAGCATTTT
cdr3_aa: CASSGQQNQPQHF

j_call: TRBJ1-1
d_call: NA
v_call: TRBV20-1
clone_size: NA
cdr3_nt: TGCAGTGCTGGGACCAGGGAGGCTTTCTTT
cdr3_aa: CSAGTREAFF

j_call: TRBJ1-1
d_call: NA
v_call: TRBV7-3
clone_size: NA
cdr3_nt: TGTGCCAGCAGCTTAAGGGCCAGGGGCGGGAACACTGAAGCTTTCTTT
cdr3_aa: CASSLRARGGNTEAFF

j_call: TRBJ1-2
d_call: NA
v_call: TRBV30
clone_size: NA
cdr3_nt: TGTGCCTGGAGTGTACAGGGCTATGGCTACACCTTC
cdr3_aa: CAWSVQGYGYTF

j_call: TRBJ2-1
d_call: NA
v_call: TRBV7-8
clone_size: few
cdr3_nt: TGTGCCAGCAGCTTCGGGCCTACTCACAATGAGCAGTTCTTC
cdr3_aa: CASSFGPTHNEQFF

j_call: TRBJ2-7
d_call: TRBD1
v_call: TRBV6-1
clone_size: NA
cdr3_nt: TGTGCCAGCAACAGGGACAGGATCTACGAGCAGTACTTC
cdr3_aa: CASNRDRIYEQYF

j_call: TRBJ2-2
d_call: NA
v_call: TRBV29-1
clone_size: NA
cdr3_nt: TGTGCTGCAGGAGTCCCGAACACCGGGGAGCTGTTTTTT
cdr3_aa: CAAGVPNTGELFF

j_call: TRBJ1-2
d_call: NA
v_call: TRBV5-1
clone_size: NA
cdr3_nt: TGCGCCAGCAGCCTAAACCGACAGGCTCTGGGCTACACCTTC
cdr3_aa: CASSLNRQALGYTF

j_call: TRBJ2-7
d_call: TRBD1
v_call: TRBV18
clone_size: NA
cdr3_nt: TGTGCCAGCTCACCGTCGGGACAGGGGGGGAAATACGAGCAGTACTTC
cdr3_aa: CASSPSGQGGKYEQYF

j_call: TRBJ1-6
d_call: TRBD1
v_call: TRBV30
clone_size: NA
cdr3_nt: TGTGCCTGGAGTTTACAGGGGAGCGCCTCTTCACCCCTCCACTTT
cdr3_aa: CAWSLQGSASSPLHF

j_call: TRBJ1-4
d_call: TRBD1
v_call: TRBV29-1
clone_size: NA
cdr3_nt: TGCAGCGTACCCGACAGGGGGGGTGAAAAACTGTTTTTT
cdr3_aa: CSVPDRGGEKLFF

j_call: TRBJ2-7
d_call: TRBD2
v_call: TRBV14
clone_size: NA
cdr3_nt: TGTGCCAGCAGCCAAGGGGAGGGGTTAATCTACGAGCAGTACTTC
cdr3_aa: CASSQGEGLIYEQYF

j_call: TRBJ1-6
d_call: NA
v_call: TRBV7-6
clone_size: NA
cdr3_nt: TGTGCCAGCAGCTTGGAGGCCCTCTATAATTCACCCCTCCACTTT
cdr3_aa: CASSLEALYNSPLHF

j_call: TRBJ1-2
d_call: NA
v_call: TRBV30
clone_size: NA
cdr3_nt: TGTGCCTGGAGCCCCAGGGAAGGCTACACCTTC
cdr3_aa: CAWSPREGYTF

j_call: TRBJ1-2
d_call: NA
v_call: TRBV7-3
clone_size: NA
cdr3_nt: TGTGCCAGCAGCCCTATGGGGGGCAGCAACTTCTATGGCTACACCTTC
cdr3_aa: CASSPMGGSNFYGYTF

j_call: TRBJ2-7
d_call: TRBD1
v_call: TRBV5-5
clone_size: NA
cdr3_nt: TGTGCCAGCAGCTGGGAAGGGACAGGGGCGGGAGAGCAGTACTTC
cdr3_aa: CASSWEGTGAGEQYF

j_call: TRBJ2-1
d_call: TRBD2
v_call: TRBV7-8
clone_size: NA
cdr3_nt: TGTGCCAGCAGCCGCGGGGGGGCTTACAATGAGCAGTTCTTC
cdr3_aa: CASSRGGAYNEQFF

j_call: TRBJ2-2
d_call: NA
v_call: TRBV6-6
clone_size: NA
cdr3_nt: TGTGCCAGCGGCCCAGGGGGGGCTGCGAACACCGGGGAGCTGTTTTTT
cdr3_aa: CASGPGGAANTGELFF

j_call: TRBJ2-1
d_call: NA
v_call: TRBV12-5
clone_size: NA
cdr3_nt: TGTGCTAGTGGTTTGCCCACTAGTAGTGAGCAGTTCTTC
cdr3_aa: CASGLPTSSEQFF

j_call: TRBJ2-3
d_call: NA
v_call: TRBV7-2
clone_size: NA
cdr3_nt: TGTGCCAGCAGCTTATTGGGTATGGTAGCTTCCGATACGCAGTATTTT
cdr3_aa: CASSLLGMVASDTQYF

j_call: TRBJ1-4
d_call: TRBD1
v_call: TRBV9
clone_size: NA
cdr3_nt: TGTGCCAGCAGCTCCCCAGGGGGCCAACTGTTTTTT
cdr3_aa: CASSSPGGQLFF

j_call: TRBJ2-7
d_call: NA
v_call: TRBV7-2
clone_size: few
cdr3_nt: TGTGCCAGCAGAGAAAGGTCCTACGAGCAGTACTTC
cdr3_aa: CASRERSYEQYF

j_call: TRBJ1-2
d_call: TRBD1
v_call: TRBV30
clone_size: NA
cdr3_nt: TGTGCCTGGAGCCCAGGAGGGGGCGATACCTATGGCTACACCTTC
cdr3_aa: CAWSPGGGDTYGYTF

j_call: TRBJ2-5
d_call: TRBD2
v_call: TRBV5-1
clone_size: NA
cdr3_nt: TGCGCCAGCAGCTACTGGACTAGCGGGGGCCAAGAGACCCAGTACTTC
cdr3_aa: CASSYWTSGGQETQYF